The entry below describes one T cell receptor (beta chain). Its antigen is not identified. Germline loops: CDR1 SGHNT, CDR2 YYREEE (reference sequence). The CDR3 loop spans 17 amino acids. The junction had 12 bases not matched to a gene; V was cut back by 4 bases and J by 1 base. This record comes from a study of cytomegalovirus exposure and HLA in healthy donors. The PCR made use of 60 Vbeta and 13 Jbeta primers. Method: immunoSEQ multiplex PCR; TCRdb's copy keeps in-frame clones and lacks some. The sample spans under 130,000 clones; the ten largest clones claim roughly 0.64%. Healthy donors of bone marrow made up the group. Study conclusions and caveats: An analysis done earlier found most TCR beta V segments productive about 87% or about 30% of the time. Presence/absence analyses rested on an assumption that sequencing depth was roughly uniform across donors. By HLA locus, TCR association rates varied in a later analysis, with DRB1 showing the most and HLA-C the fewest.

The clonotype originates from a man between 50 and 59 years old in good health and CMV-seronegative. The chain links TRBV5-4 to TRBJ2-3; 7 positions match TRBD2. Specimen: PBMCs. CDR3 protein: CASSVKTGGSGTDTQYF. CDR3 DNA sequence: TGTGCCAGCAGCGTGAAGACTGGCGGGAGTGGCACAGATACGCAGTATTTT.